This entry lists 15 T cell receptor beta chains sequenced from one sample in a study of control samples from healthy donors and cancer patients. TCRdb's table, derived via immunoSEQ multiplex PCR, lists solely in-frame clones and lacks some. The sample lists 96,000 or so clones; approximately 93% were seen once. The sequenced sample consisted of blood. The receptors come from a man aged 18 to 30 in good health.

The V gene is TRBV7-2, the J gene TRBJ1-6; D ambiguous. The CDR3 is 17 residues long. V lost 1 base and J 0 bases, leaving 10 bases between the germline ends. Per the germline V gene, CDR1 is SGHTA and CDR2 is FQGNSA. The CDR3 DNA is TGTGCCAGCAGCTTAGAGGAGGAGGCCTCCTATAATTCACCCCTCCACTTT. This gives the protein CASSLEEEASYNSPLHF.

V is TRBV6-5 and J is TRBJ2-3; D unclear. The CDR3 spans 13 residues. V gave up 2 bases and J gave up 6 bases, with 9 bases separating them. Per the germline V gene, CDR1 is MNHEY and CDR2 is SVGAGI. The CDR3 nucleotides read TGTGCCAGCAGTTACCTTAGGAGTGATACGCAGTATTTT. Residues: CASSYLRSDTQYF.

This chain links TRBV5-1 with TRBJ2-3; 7 bases align to TRBD1. The CDR3 has 15 residues. V trimming: 4 bases; J trimming: 1 base; junction bases outside the gene matches: 6. Germline V gene sequence: CDR1 SGHRS, CDR2 YFSETQ. The chain's CDR3 is CASSQAQGGTDTQYF. The CDR3 DNA is TGCGCCAGCAGCCAGGCGCAGGGGGGCACAGATACGCAGTATTTT.

The rearrangement links TRBV9 to TRBJ1-1, with no clear D. Germline CDR1 SGDLS, CDR2 YYNGEE. This CDR3 comprises 14 residues. V was pared by 4 bases and J by 0 bases, with 10 bases between. Here the CDR3 DNA reads TGTGCCAGCAGCTTCAACTGGGTGAACACTGAAGCTTTCTTT. Protein: CASSFNWVNTEAFF.

This chain links TRBV2 with TRBJ2-4; D is unresolved. Germline V gives CDR1 SNHLY, CDR2 FYNNEI. The CDR3 length is 15 residues. Trimming shortened V by 2 bases and J by 1 base, and 9 bases separated the two germline ends. The CDR3 bases are TGTGCCAGCAGTGAACTAGTCGATGCCAAAAACATTCAGTACTTC. Translating gives CASSELVDAKNIQYF.

The V and J genes are TRBV10-2 and TRBJ1-1; 7 bases are a match to TRBD1. J was trimmed by 6 bases and V by 6 bases; bases with no gene match: 7. Germline V gene data show CDR1 as WSHSY and CDR2 as SAAADI. This CDR3 is 13 amino acids long. The CDR3 DNA reads TGCGCCAGCAGGCTGGACAGGTTCTCTGAAGCTTTCTTT. Translation: CASRLDRFSEAFF.

The CDR3 reads CATSMAGKGYNEQFF. CDR3 sequence (DNA): TGTGCCACCAGCATGGCCGGAAAGGGGTACAATGAGCAGTTCTTC. V and J are TRBV15 and TRBJ2-1, with a weak D call TRBD1 (5 bases). Germline assignment: CDR1 LNHNV and CDR2 YYDKDF (reference sequence). CDR3 length equals 15 residues. V was trimmed by 4 bases and J by 4 bases, leaving 14 bases between them.

CDR3 nucleotide sequence: TGTGCCAGCAGCAGAATAGACAGGGGCTCTGGAAACACCATATATTTT. Residues: CASSRIDRGSGNTIYF. V gene TRBV5-6 combines with J gene TRBJ1-3; 8 nucleotides align to TRBD1. This CDR3 spans 16 amino acids. CDR1 and CDR2 (germline): SGHDT, YYEEEE. V lost 4 bases and J lost 0; bases outside the gene matches: 6. Filled out from reference TRBV5-6 and TRBJ1-3, the complete variable domain reads DAGVTQSPTHLIKTRGQQVTLRCSPKSGHDTVSWYQQALGQGPQFIFQYYEEEERQRGNFPDRFSGHQFPNYSSELNVNALLLGDSALYLCASSRIDRGSGNTIYFGEGSWLTVV.

The rearrangement uses TRBV4-3 and TRBJ2-1; D call uncertain. The CDR3 covers 15 residues. CDR1 and CDR2 from the germline V gene are LGHNA and YSLEER. V was clipped by 1 base and J by 7 bases, with 14 bases between them. CDR3 DNA: TGCGCCAGCAGCCAAGGTTGGGCTGGGTCAAATGAGCAGTTCTTC. It is translated as CASSQGWAGSNEQFF.

V usage is TRBV30 and J usage is TRBJ1-2; D possibly corresponds to TRBD1 (6 bases). This CDR3 is built from 14 residues. The ends were cut back, 1 base at V and 0 bases at J, with 9 bases in the middle. Germline lookup yields CDR1 GTSNPN and CDR2 SVGIG (reference sequence). CDR3 in amino acids: CAWSGTAANYGYTF. Here the CDR3 DNA reads TGTGCCTGGAGTGGGACAGCTGCTAACTATGGCTACACCTTC.

The chain uses TRBV10-1 and TRBJ1-6; 7 nucleotides line up with TRBD1. The CDR3 covers 17 residues. CDR1 is WNHNN, CDR2 SYGVQD, per germline (reference sequence). The trim removed 6 bases at V and 3 bases at J, leaving 11 bases unmatched. For the CDR3, the DNA is TGCGCCAGCAGCGACACAGGGAGGGGGCACTATAATTCACCCCTCCACTTT. Translation gives CASSDTGRGHYNSPLHF.

This chain connects TRBV4-2 to TRBJ1-6; D call uncertain. Trimming stripped 1 base from V and 0 bases from J, with 10 bases between. Per germline, CDR1 LGHNA and CDR2 YNFKEQ. The CDR3 extends over 17 amino acids. The CDR3 sequence is CASSQGLRHSYNSPLHF. Here the CDR3 DNA reads TGTGCCAGCAGCCAAGGGCTACGCCACTCCTATAATTCACCCCTCCACTTT.

The DNA for the CDR3 is TGCAGTGCTAGTGCAGGATTGAACACTGAAGCTTTCTTT. Amino acids: CSASAGLNTEAFF. The V call is TRBV20-1, the J call TRBJ1-1, with no clear D. The CDR3 is 13 residues long. Germline values: CDR1 DFQATT, CDR2 SNEGSKA (reference sequence). V shed 3 bases and J shed 0 bases, with 8 bases lying between them.

The genes are TRBV4-2 and TRBJ2-1, with a tentative D call TRBD2 (5 bases). The ends were cut back, 0 bases at V and 0 bases at J, with 18 bases in the middle. The germline gives CDR1 LGHNA, CDR2 YNFKEQ. This CDR3 region has 19 residues. The CDR3 DNA sequence: TGTGCCAGCAGCCAAGACTGGAATTTGGGCGGGTTCTCCTACAATGAGCAGTTCTTC. It specifies CASSQDWNLGGFSYNEQFF.

The rearrangement uses TRBV28 and TRBJ2-3; D gene ambiguous. The CDR3 sequence is 14 residues long. V lost 3 bases and J lost 6, with 13 bases in between. Germline V gene data show CDR1 as MDHEN and CDR2 as SYDVKM. CDR3: CASSFDSRPDTQYF. The CDR3 DNA reads TGTGCCAGCAGTTTCGATTCCCGCCCTGATACGCAGTATTTT.